Presented here are 23 T cell receptor beta chains from one specimen sequenced in a study of CD8 T cells in ankylosing spondylitis. Study-wide results and caveats: Ankylosing spondylitis blood seemed to carry a telltale TCR beta motif made of roughly eight highly homologous variants.

TCRdb ran MiXCR on the 5' RACE reads and lists one entry per CDR3 protein. The top ten clones hold under 4.5% of a sample with roughly 490,000 distinct CDR3 sequences, about 5.4% of them seen once. These receptors' antigens are unknown. The sample consisted of blood, either unsorted or a sorted T cell fraction (not recorded which). Receptors originate from a male donor with ankylosing spondylitis.

This clonotype was detected ten times or more. The chain employs TRBV10-3 and TRBJ2-3; the D call may be TRBD1 or TRBD2 (5 bases each). CDR1 is ENHRY, CDR2 SYGVKD, per germline. This CDR3 spans 16 amino acids. The germline V and J ends were trimmed by 6 bases and 0 bases, with 16 bases remaining between them. The CDR3 is CAISLTWGSSTDTQYF. CDR3 bases: TGTGCCATCAGCCTAACTTGGGGGTCTAGCACAGATACGCAGTATTTT.

In its sample, this clonotype was seen a few times. The V call is TRBV12-3 or TRBV12-4, the J call TRBJ2-1, with 7 nucleotides matching TRBD2. The CDR3 is made up of 12 amino acids. After removal of 5 bases from V and 10 bases from J, the junction contained 5 bases not matched to a gene. CDR3 protein: CASSGDYREQFF. In DNA form, the CDR3 reads TGTGCCAGCAGTGGGGACTATCGGGAGCAGTTCTTC.

Concerning this clonotype: A read error may account for a junction end that differs from germline. The rearrangement uses TRBV7-7 and TRBJ2-3; D remains ambiguous. Germline CDR1 and CDR2: SSHAT and FNYEAQ (reference sequence). This CDR3 is 18 amino acids long. The CDR3 coding sequence is TGTGCTAGCAGCTTAGTGATTCCGGCCCGCCTTAGCACAGATACGCAGTATTTT. Its protein is CASSLVIPARLSTDTQYF.

This clonotype was counted at least ten times. This chain uses TRBV28 with TRBJ1-5; TRBD1 is a possible D gene (5 bases). This CDR3 has 14 residues. V lost 3 bases and J lost 4, with 10 bases in between. The germline CDR1 and CDR2 sequences are MDHEN and SYDVKM. CDR3: CASSFLGQNQPQHF. The CDR3 bases are TGTGCCAGCAGTTTCTTGGGGCAGAATCAGCCCCAGCATTTT. Full variable domain (outside the CDR3, taken from reference TRBV28 and TRBJ1-5): DVKVTQSSRYLVKRTGEKVFLECVQDMDHENMFWYRQDPGLGLRLIYFSYDVKMKEKGDIPEGYSVSREKKERFSLILESASTNQTSMYLCASSFLGQNQPQHFGDGTRLSIL.

This clonotype has at least ten counts. The chain couples TRBV27 to TRBJ1-1; D possibly corresponds to TRBD1 (6 bases). Trimming pared 1 base from V and 6 bases from J, leaving 12 bases between. CDR3 length: 14 amino acids. Germline lookup yields CDR1 MNHEY and CDR2 SMNVEV (reference sequence). The CDR3 protein is CASSLLQGGAEAFF. The DNA of the CDR3 is TGTGCCAGCAGTTTATTACAGGGTGGCGCTGAAGCTTTCTTT.

This clonotype was detected many times. This chain uses TRBV10-3 with TRBJ1-4, with TRBD1 as a possible D gene (5 bases). V shed 11 bases and J shed 4 bases, with 14 bases lying between them. The germline gives CDR1 ENHRY, CDR2 SYGVKD. This CDR3 spans 13 amino acids. DNA of the CDR3: TGTGCCGCATCCCCCAGGGATAATGAAAAACTGTTTTTT. Protein product: CAASPRDNEKLFF.

This clonotype was observed a handful of times. The chain has TRBV20-1 and TRBJ1-1; no reliable D call. V lost 6 bases to trimming and J lost 0 bases, with 11 bases between them. CDR1 and CDR2 from the germline V gene are DFQATT and SNEGSKA (reference sequence). The CDR3 extends over 13 amino acids. CDR3: CSAGTRLNTEAFF. DNA for the CDR3: TGCAGTGCGGGAACCCGCTTGAACACTGAAGCTTTCTTT.

This clonotype was recorded many times. This chain connects TRBV5-1 to TRBJ1-1; TRBD1 matches 7 bases. Germline CDR1 and CDR2: SGHRS and YFSETQ. The CDR3 is made up of 16 amino acids. J lost 0 bases, V lost 4 bases, and 9 bases had no gene match. This CDR3 reads CASSTRDSRLNTEAFF. CDR3 nucleotides: TGCGCCAGCAGCACGAGGGACAGCCGACTGAACACTGAAGCTTTCTTT.

This clonotype was recorded many times. The chain joins TRBV18 to TRBJ2-5; D tentatively reads TRBD1 or TRBD2 (5 bases each). Trimming pared 3 bases from V and 3 bases from J, leaving 5 bases between. From germline, CDR1 is KGHSH and CDR2 LQKENI. The CDR3 runs to 12 residues. CDR3 DNA: TGTGCCAGCTCACCGGGGGAAGAGACCCAGTACTTC. This gives the protein CASSPGEETQYF.

This clonotype was observed many times. The chain is built from TRBV5-1 and TRBJ2-7; perhaps TRBD2 as D (6 bases). The CDR3 is 15 residues long. CDR1 is SGHRS and CDR2 is YFSETQ in the germline V gene. V was trimmed by 5 bases and J by 7 bases, leaving 22 bases between them. The CDR3 reads CASRFRNGSTGEQYF. The DNA of the CDR3 is TGCGCCAGCAGATTTAGAAACGGGAGTACTGGAGAGCAGTACTTC.

Many counts were recorded for this clonotype. This rearrangement joins TRBV11-3 to TRBJ2-2, with D tentatively TRBD1 (5 bases). CDR1 is SGHNT, CDR2 YENEEA, per germline. The V and J ends lost 3 bases and 0 bases respectively, with 14 bases between them. The CDR3 is 17 residues long. CDR3 nucleotides: TGTGCCAGCAGCTTCGAGAAGGGGTCCTCGAACACCGGGGAGCTGTTTTTT. It translates to CASSFEKGSSNTGELFF.

This clonotype came up many times. The V call is TRBV28, the J call TRBJ2-7, with TRBD2 as a possible D gene (5 bases). This CDR3 is 12 amino acids long. V was shortened by 8 bases and J by 4 bases, with 12 bases between the two germline ends. Germline assignment: CDR1 MDHEN and CDR2 SYDVKM. The CDR3 nucleotides read TGTGCCAGCGGGGAGCCTGGGTACGAGCAGTACTTC. This encodes CASGEPGYEQYF.

In its sample, this clonotype was seen many times. The rearrangement uses TRBV7-3 and TRBJ1-2; D is undetermined. CDR3 length: 14 amino acids. Between the trimmed V and J ends, which lost 10 bases and 0 bases, there was a span of 15 bases. CDR1 and CDR2 from the germline V gene are SGHTA and FQGTGA. This CDR3 reads CAIPSPIANYGYTF. In DNA, the CDR3 is TGTGCCATCCCATCACCTATCGCTAACTATGGCTACACCTTC.

Ten or more counts support this clonotype. This chain uses TRBV30 with TRBJ1-1; tentative D call: TRBD1 (5 bases). CDR3 length: 11 residues. Germline CDR1 reads GTSNPN; CDR2 reads SVGIG (reference sequence). V was pared by 4 bases and J by 6 bases, with 9 bases between. The CDR3 bases are TGTGCCTGGACACGGGGGGCTGAAGCTTTCTTT. Amino acid sequence: CAWTRGAEAFF.

This clonotype has at least ten counts. The chain recombines TRBV29-1 with TRBJ2-7, with D tentatively TRBD2 (6 bases). V lost 6 bases and J lost 4, with 16 bases in between. The CDR3 spans 13 residues. The V gene's germline CDR1 is SQVTM and CDR2 ANQGSEA. CDR3 region: CSVGGTPYYEQYF. DNA for the CDR3: TGCAGCGTAGGCGGGACGCCTTATTACGAGCAGTACTTC.

This clonotype was counted ten times or more. The CDR3 DNA reads TGTGCCAGCAGCTTAACCGGACTAGCGGGAGGGCAGGGCGAGCAGTACTTC. Encoded protein: CASSLTGLAGGQGEQYF. The chain employs TRBV7-2 and TRBJ2-7; TRBD2 matches at 15 bases. Germline CDR1 and CDR2: SGHTA and FQGNSA. CDR3 size: 17 residues. Trimming removed 2 bases from V and 6 bases from J; junction bases left unmatched: 8.

This clonotype was recorded many times. J is TRBJ1-1 and V is TRBV6-2 or TRBV6-3; no clear D gene. V was shortened by 2 bases and J by 0 bases, with 10 bases between the two germline ends. Germline CDR1 is MNHEY and CDR2 is SVGEGT. The CDR3 has 15 amino acids. This chain's CDR3 is CASSYPRYMNTEAFF. The CDR3 region has the DNA TGTGCCAGCAGTTACCCCCGGTATATGAACACTGAAGCTTTCTTT.

This clonotype was observed at least ten times. The chain employs TRBV5-1 and TRBJ2-1, with a weak D call TRBD1 (5 bases). This CDR3 has 16 residues. The germline CDR1 and CDR2 sequences are SGHRS and YFSETQ. V was shortened by 6 bases and J by 4 bases, with 20 bases between the two germline ends. DNA for the CDR3: TGCGCCAGCAAGTATCAGGGCTCATCTGTGTACAATGAGCAGTTCTTC. Translated: CASKYQGSSVYNEQFF.

The gene calls are TRBV11-1 and TRBJ2-7; 9 nucleotides align to TRBD1. From germline, CDR1 is SGHAT and CDR2 FQDESV (reference sequence). The V and J ends lost 1 base and 3 bases, in that order; junction bases with no gene match: 19. The CDR3 totals 20 residues. The CDR3 loop reads CASSLDPSGTGWARGYEQYF. CDR3 sequence (DNA): TGTGCCAGCAGCTTAGATCCCTCCGGGACAGGGTGGGCGCGAGGCTACGAGCAGTACTTC.

This clonotype was detected many times. The rearrangement uses TRBV12-3 or TRBV12-4 and TRBJ2-7, with 9 bases matching TRBD2. V lost 3 bases, J lost 2 bases, and 5 bases stayed unmatched. CDR3 size: 15 residues. The CDR3: CASSFGSGRPYEQYF. The CDR3 DNA follows: TGTGCCAGCAGTTTCGGGAGCGGGAGGCCCTACGAGCAGTACTTC.

This clonotype occurred once. The chain links TRBV29-1 to TRBJ2-3, with D uncertain. The germline V gene encodes CDR1 SQVTM and CDR2 ANQGSEA. Deletions cut 6 bases from V and 6 bases from J, with 19 bases between. CDR3 size: 14 residues. The CDR3, as DNA: TGCAGCGTCACGAAGGCGATTAGAAGTGATACGCAGTATTTT. Protein sequence: CSVTKAIRSDTQYF.

There are many counts of this clonotype. This sequence joins TRBV2 and TRBJ1-6; the D gene is possibly TRBD1 (5 bases). Germline CDR1 and CDR2: SNHLY and FYNNEI. The CDR3 consists of 15 residues. Trimming took 6 bases from V and 7 from J, leaving 16 bases between them. CDR3 region: CASRLDDSFNSPLHF. The CDR3 DNA reads TGTGCCAGCAGGTTGGACGACAGTTTCAATTCACCCCTCCACTTT.

This clonotype has more than one count but fewer than ten. J is TRBJ2-3 and V is TRBV12-3 or TRBV12-4, with no clear D. V was trimmed by 2 bases and J by 7 bases, leaving 10 bases between them. This CDR3 is 13 amino acids long. The CDR3 region has the DNA TGTGCCAGCAGTTTACGGACCTGGAATACGCAGTATTTT. This codes for CASSLRTWNTQYF.